The 19 T cell receptor beta chains listed next were all sequenced from one sample in a study of PD-1 blockade in classical Hodgkin lymphoma. The time point denotes: cycle 4 day 1 (C4D1), after less than seven weeks of nivolumab. Relapse after autologous stem cell transplantation occurred in every patient, and brentuximab vedotin exposure varied. The data were produced by immunoSEQ multiplex PCR, yet TCRdb's version contains in-frame clones alone and is incomplete. The sample yields fewer than 100,000 clones, roughly 91% seen once. Material: peripheral blood mononuclear cells (PBMCs), obtained before the fourth cycle of nivolumab. The receptors stem from a human donor with classical Hodgkin lymphoma.

The rearrangement joins TRBV28 to TRBJ1-1; 9 positions match TRBD1. This CDR3 has 17 amino acids. In germline, CDR1 is MDHEN, CDR2 SYDVKM. V shed 3 bases and J 4 bases; nucleotides not matched to a gene: 12. The CDR3: CASSLFVGQGLFTEAFF. The DNA of the CDR3 is TGTGCCAGCAGTTTGTTCGTTGGACAGGGGCTATTCACTGAAGCTTTCTTT.

This chain joins TRBV18 and TRBJ1-1; D ambiguous. Germline CDR1 KGHSH, CDR2 LQKENI. Trimming pared 5 bases from V and 3 bases from J, leaving 7 bases between. This CDR3 comprises 12 residues. DNA of the CDR3: TGTGCCAGCTCAGCAGGATACACTGAAGCTTTCTTT. Amino acids: CASSAGYTEAFF.

The chain recombines TRBV4-2 with TRBJ2-2; TRBD1 or TRBD2 may be the D gene (6 bases each). The V end lost 0 bases, the J end lost 0 bases, and 14 bases lay between the germline ends. Germline loops: CDR1 LGHNA, CDR2 YNFKEQ. CDR3 size: 18 residues. The DNA of the CDR3 is TGTGCCAGCAGCCAAGATTGGGGGGCCTACCCGAACACCGGGGAGCTGTTTTTT. This codes for CASSQDWGAYPNTGELFF.

This clone was seen just once. The chain has TRBV27 and TRBJ2-3; 8 positions match TRBD2. From germline, CDR1 is MNHEY and CDR2 SMNVEV (reference sequence). With V trimmed by 7 bases and J by 4 bases, 13 bases remained unmatched. The CDR3 covers 16 residues. The CDR3 DNA follows: TGTGCCAGCAAAACACTCGGACTAGCCGCCCCAGATACGCAGTATTTT. Translated: CASKTLGLAAPDTQYF.

This sequence joins TRBV9 and TRBJ1-4; 9 bases are a match to TRBD1. The CDR3 contains 14 residues. Trimming cost V 3 bases and J 8 bases; bases outside gene matches: 5. The germline V gene has CDR1 SGDLS and CDR2 YYNGEE. As DNA, the CDR3 is TGTGCCAGCAGCGCCGGGACAGGGCCGGAAAAACTGTTTTTT. Amino acids: CASSAGTGPEKLFF.

The chain recombines TRBV9 with TRBJ2-7; D remains ambiguous. V lost 0 bases, J lost 2 bases, and 9 bases lay in between. CDR3 size: 14 residues. Germline V gives CDR1 SGDLS, CDR2 YYNGEE. CDR3: CASSVALGPYEQYF. The DNA of the CDR3 is TGTGCCAGCAGCGTAGCCCTAGGCCCCTACGAGCAGTACTTC. The whole variable domain, filled in from reference TRBV9 and TRBJ2-7, reads DSGVTQTPKHLITATGQRVTLRCSPRSGDLSVYWYQQSLDQGLQFLIQYYNGEERAKGNILERFSAQQFPDLHSELNLSSLELGDSALYFCASSVALGPYEQYFGPGTRLTVT.

Here the CDR3 reads CASRINVDSWLQYF. The DNA for the CDR3 is TGTGCCAGCAGGATTAACGTAGACAGCTGGCTTCAGTACTTC. V gene TRBV27 combines with J gene TRBJ2-4; D is possibly TRBD1 (5 bases). The ends were cut back, 6 bases at V and 11 bases at J, with 20 bases in the middle. This CDR3 has 14 amino acids. Germline assignment: CDR1 MNHEY and CDR2 SMNVEV (reference sequence).

The CDR3 sequence is CASSGPEGSGVNYEQYF. In DNA, the CDR3 is TGTGCCAGCAGCGGGCCCGAGGGCTCGGGAGTTAACTACGAGCAGTACTTC. The rearrangement joins TRBV9 to TRBJ2-7; a weak D match, TRBD2 (6 bases). From germline, CDR1 is SGDLS and CDR2 YYNGEE. This CDR3 region has 17 residues. Trimming took 3 bases from V and 3 from J, leaving 22 bases between them.

This rearrangement joins TRBV28 to TRBJ2-7; TRBD2 is a possible D gene (6 bases). Looked up from germline, CDR1 is MDHEN and CDR2 is SYDVKM. V was trimmed by 4 bases and J by 4 bases, leaving 17 bases between them. The CDR3 runs to 15 residues. CDR3 DNA: TGTGCCAGCAGTTCCCTGGGGGGAGAACCTTACGAGCAGTACTTC. This translates into CASSSLGGEPYEQYF.

In DNA form, the CDR3 reads TGTGCCAGCGCCGGGACTAGCGGTACCTACAATGAGCAGTTCTTC. It codes for CASAGTSGTYNEQFF. The J gene is TRBJ2-1, the V gene TRBV2; TRBD2 aligns across 11 bases. V lost 8 bases to trimming and J lost 2 bases; unmatched junction nucleotides: 5. From germline, CDR1 is SNHLY and CDR2 FYNNEI. The CDR3 has 15 amino acids.

The chain recombines TRBV7-9 with TRBJ2-7; D gene unclear. Germline CDR1 reads SEHNR; CDR2 reads FQNEAQ (reference sequence). Trimming cost V 3 bases and J 4 bases, with 4 bases left between them. The CDR3 loop spans 11 amino acids. The DNA of the CDR3 is TGTGCCAGCAGCTTGGAATACGAGCAGTACTTC. Protein sequence: CASSLEYEQYF. Looking up the rest from reference TRBV7-9 and TRBJ2-7 gives the full variable domain: DTGVSQNPRHKITKRGQNVTFRCDPISEHNRLYWYRQTLGQGPEFLTYFQNEAQLEKSRLLSDRFSAERPKGSFSTLEIQRTEQGDSAMYLCASSLEYEQYFGPGTRLTVT.

The rearrangement uses TRBV10-3 and TRBJ2-3; 11 nucleotides line up with TRBD2. Looked up from germline, CDR1 is ENHRY and CDR2 is SYGVKD. The CDR3 totals 15 residues. V lost 7 bases, J lost 2 bases, and 5 bases stayed unmatched. The CDR3 DNA is TGTGCCATCACGAGGGGACTAGCGGCCACAGATACGCAGTATTTT. Translation: CAITRGLAATDTQYF.

V gene TRBV14 combines with J gene TRBJ2-7, with no clear D. The CDR3 runs 11 residues. V lost 4 bases and J lost 3, with 4 bases in between. In germline, CDR1 is SGHDN, CDR2 FVKESK. CDR3 residues: CASSLGYEQYF. CDR3 DNA sequence: TGTGCCAGCAGCCTAGGCTACGAGCAGTACTTC.

J is TRBJ2-7 and V is TRBV10-1; 12 bases agree with TRBD2. From germline, CDR1 is WNHNN and CDR2 SYGVQD (reference sequence). The CDR3 consists of 12 residues. Unmatched junction bases numbered 0, after V lost 6 bases and J lost 6 bases. The CDR3 DNA reads TGCGCCAGCAGGGGACTAGCGGGCGAGCAGTACTTC. Amino acid sequence: CASRGLAGEQYF.

This chain uses TRBV18 with TRBJ1-3, with no clear D. The CDR3 consists of 16 residues. Trimming took off 0 bases at V and 0 bases at J, with 9 bases between the two ends. Per germline, CDR1 KGHSH and CDR2 LQKENI. CDR3 loop: CASSPPPLRSGNTIYF. The CDR3 DNA follows: TGTGCCAGCTCACCACCTCCCCTTCGCTCTGGAAACACCATATATTTT. Looking up the rest from reference TRBV18 and TRBJ1-3 gives the full variable domain: NAGVMQNPRHLVRRRGQEARLRCSPMKGHSHVYWYRQLPEEGLKFMVYLQKENIIDESGMPKERFSAEFPKEGPSILRIQQVVRGDSAAYFCASSPPPLRSGNTIYFGEGSWLTVV.

The CDR3 loop reads CASSPGAGANTEAFF. DNA for the CDR3: TGTGCCAGCAGTCCGGGGGCAGGGGCGAACACTGAAGCTTTCTTT. This sequence joins TRBV27 and TRBJ1-1; weak D call: TRBD1 (6 bases). CDR3 length: 15 residues. Germline CDR1 reads MNHEY; CDR2 reads SMNVEV (reference sequence). V was cut by 5 bases and J by 1 base, with 14 bases left in between.

This chain links TRBV27 with TRBJ1-2; 11 nucleotides match TRBD1. V trimming: 4 bases; J trimming: 4 bases; junction bases outside the gene matches: 5. The CDR3 consists of 15 residues. The germline gives CDR1 MNHEY, CDR2 SMNVEV (reference sequence). CDR3 coding DNA: TGTGCCAGCAGTTACCGGGGGACAGGGGGCTATGGCTACACCTTC. This translates into CASSYRGTGGYGYTF.

The chain uses TRBV19 and TRBJ2-7; D not certain. CDR1 is LNHDA and CDR2 is SQIVND in the germline V gene (reference sequence). With 7 bases removed from V and 0 bases from J, the gap between germline ends came to 16 bases. The CDR3 length is 15 residues. CDR3 coding DNA: TGTGCCAGTACCCCCCAGCCAGGCAACTCCTACGAGCAGTACTTC. Its translation: CASTPQPGNSYEQYF.

V usage is TRBV9 and J usage is TRBJ2-7; D unresolved. This CDR3 is 15 amino acids long. From germline, CDR1 is SGDLS and CDR2 YYNGEE. The V end lost 0 bases, the J end lost 5 bases, and 15 bases lay between the germline ends. DNA of the CDR3: TGTGCCAGCAGCGTAGGTAGTAGCATGGTGAACGAGCAGTACTTC. Translating it yields CASSVGSSMVNEQYF.